Reported below is one TCR beta chain. This entry comes from a study of blood T cell repertoires in COVID-19. Study background: The study drew acute and convalescent COVID-19 samples from the United States, Italy and Spain. The cDNA or gDNA used as material had been derived from T cells, B-cell-depleted T cells, or PBMCs.

Authors' analysis steps: Counts of nucleated cells, estimated from reference gene primer amplification, were obtained. The method was immunoSEQ multiplex PCR; TCRdb's version includes in-frame clones alone and lacks a portion of them. The V and J calls and clone size were taken over from that table, and D and trimming were inferred from the DNA. Among about 360,000 clones listed, over 65% were seen once. CDR1 is MGHDK and CDR2 is SYGVNS in the germline V gene. V lost 5 bases, J lost 7 bases, and 4 bases stayed unmatched. There are 14 residues in the CDR3. The V and J genes are TRBV25-1 and TRBJ1-4; 10 bases agree with TRBD1. The receptor's source is a human donor with acute or convalescent COVID-19. The donor label of this sample is uncertain. Sequencing was performed on peripheral blood. CDR3 nucleotide sequence: TGTGCCAGCAGTTACGGGACAGGGGCTGAAAAACTGTTTTTT. As protein: CASSYGTGAEKLFF.